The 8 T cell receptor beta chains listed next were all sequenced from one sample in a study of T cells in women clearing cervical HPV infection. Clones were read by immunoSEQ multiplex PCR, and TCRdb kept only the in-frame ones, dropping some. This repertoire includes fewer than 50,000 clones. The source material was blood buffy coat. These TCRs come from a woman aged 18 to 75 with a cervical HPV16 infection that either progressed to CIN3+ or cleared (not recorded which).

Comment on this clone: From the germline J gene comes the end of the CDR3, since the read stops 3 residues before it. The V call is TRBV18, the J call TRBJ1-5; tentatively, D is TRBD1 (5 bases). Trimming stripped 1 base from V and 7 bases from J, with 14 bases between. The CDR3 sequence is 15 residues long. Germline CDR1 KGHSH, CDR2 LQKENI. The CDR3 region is CASSPLAREGQPQHF. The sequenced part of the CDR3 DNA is TGTGCCAGCTCACCACTTGCCAGGGAAGGGCAGCCC.

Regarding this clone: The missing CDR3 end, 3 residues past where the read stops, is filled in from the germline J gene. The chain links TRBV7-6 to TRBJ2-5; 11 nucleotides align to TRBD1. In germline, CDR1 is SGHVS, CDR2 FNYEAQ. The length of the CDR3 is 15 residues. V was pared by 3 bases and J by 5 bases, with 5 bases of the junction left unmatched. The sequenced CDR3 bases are TGTGCCAGCAGCTTGGGGACAGGGGGGATGGAGACC. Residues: CASSLGTGGMET. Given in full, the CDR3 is CASSLGTGGMETQYF.

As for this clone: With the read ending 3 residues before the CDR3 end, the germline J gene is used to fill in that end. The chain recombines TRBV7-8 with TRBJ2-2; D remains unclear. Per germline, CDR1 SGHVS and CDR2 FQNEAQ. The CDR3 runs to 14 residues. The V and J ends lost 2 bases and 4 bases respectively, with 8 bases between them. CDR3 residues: CASSLQTSTGELFF. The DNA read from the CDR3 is TGTGCCAGCAGCTTACAGACAAGCACCGGGGAG.

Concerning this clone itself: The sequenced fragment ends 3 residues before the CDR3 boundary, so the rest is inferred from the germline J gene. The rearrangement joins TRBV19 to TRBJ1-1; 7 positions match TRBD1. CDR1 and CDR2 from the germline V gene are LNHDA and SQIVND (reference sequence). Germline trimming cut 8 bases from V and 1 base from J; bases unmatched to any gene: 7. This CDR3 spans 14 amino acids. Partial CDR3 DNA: TGTGCCAGTGGACCCGGGACAGAGAACACTGAA. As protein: CASGPGTENTE. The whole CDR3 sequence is CASGPGTENTEAFF.

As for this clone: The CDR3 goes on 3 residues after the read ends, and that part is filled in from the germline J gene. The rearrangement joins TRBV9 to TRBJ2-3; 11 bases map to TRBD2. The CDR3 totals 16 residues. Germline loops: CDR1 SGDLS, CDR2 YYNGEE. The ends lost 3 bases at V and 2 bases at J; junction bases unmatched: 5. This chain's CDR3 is CASSEGLADTTDTQYF. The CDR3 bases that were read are TGTGCCAGCAGCGAGGGACTAGCGGATACCACAGATACG.

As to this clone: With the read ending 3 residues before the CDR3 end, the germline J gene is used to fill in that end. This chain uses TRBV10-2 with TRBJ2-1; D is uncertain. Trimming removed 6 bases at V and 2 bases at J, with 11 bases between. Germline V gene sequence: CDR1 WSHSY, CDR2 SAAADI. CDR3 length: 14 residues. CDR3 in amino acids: CASRGDITYNEQFF. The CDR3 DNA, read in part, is TGCGCCAGCAGAGGAGACATTACCTACAATGAG.

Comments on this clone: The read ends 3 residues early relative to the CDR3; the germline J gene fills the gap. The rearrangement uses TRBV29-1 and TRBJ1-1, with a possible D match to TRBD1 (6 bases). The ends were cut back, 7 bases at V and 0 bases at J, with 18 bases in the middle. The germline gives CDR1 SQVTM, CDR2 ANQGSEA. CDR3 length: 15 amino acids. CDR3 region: CSARGGGGVNTEAFF. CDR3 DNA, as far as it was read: TGCAGCGCTAGAGGGGGTGGAGGGGTGAACACTGAA.

CDR3 DNA, as far as it was read: TGTGCCAGCAGCCCTACTAGCGGGGCGGACAATGAG. Translated, it gives CASSPTSGADNE. The complete CDR3 protein is CASSPTSGADNEQFF. The genes are TRBV7-9 and TRBJ2-1; 10 bases map to TRBD2. The CDR3 end lies 3 residues beyond the end of the read and is filled in from the germline J gene. Losses at the gene ends were 5 bases for V and 5 bases for J; bases not matched to a gene: 6. Germline assignment: CDR1 SEHNR and CDR2 FQNEAQ (reference sequence). The CDR3 is 15 residues long.